A selection of T cell receptor beta chains follows, all from one sample in a study of monozygotic twins with inflammatory bowel disease. TCRdb re-called the 5' RACE reads and gives one entry per CDR3 protein, without DNA. This table holds about 210,000 distinct CDR3 sequences. The sequenced material came from blood. These TCRs come from a human donor with ulcerative colitis or Crohn's disease, or a healthy co-twin of an affected twin (not recorded which). The CDR3 runs from the conserved cysteine through the conserved F or W.

J gene | V gene | CDR3 length | CDR3 protein
TRBJ2-5 | TRBV5-1 | 15 | CASSLILAGQETQYF
TRBJ2-7 | TRBV20-1 | 15 | CSARERREISYEQYF
TRBJ2-3 | TRBV5-4 | 12 | CASRAGTDTQYF
TRBJ1-2 | TRBV7-2 | 12 | CASSEGNYGYTF
TRBJ2-7 | TRBV29-1 | 13 | CSVQQGARYEQYF
TRBJ1-1 | TRBV12-5 | 16 | CASGLVLGVGNTEAFF
TRBJ2-5 | TRBV24-1 | 15 | CATSDLAETQKTQYF
TRBJ1-2 | TRBV20-1 | 15 | CSAKTPGTGPFGYTF
TRBJ1-1 | TRBV11-2 | 14 | CASSSTGRSTEAFF
TRBJ2-1 | TRBV7-3 | 14 | CASSLTTGLATQFF
TRBJ1-2 | TRBV6-2/TRBV6-3 | 13 | CASSPGAHYGYTF
TRBJ1-2 | TRBV27 | 14 | CASRIRGGNYGYTF
TRBJ1-1 | TRBV7-9 | 13 | CASFGGMNTEAFF
TRBJ2-7 | TRBV7-3 | 13 | CASSLMGGGGQYF
TRBJ1-1 | TRBV5-1 | 15 | CASSSSTGGLAEAFF
TRBJ2-1 | TRBV27 | 11 | CTSSCLKGKFF
TRBJ2-5 | TRBV20-1 | 15 | CSARGTGGGKETQYF
TRBJ2-7 | TRBV20-1 | 12 | CSANRAPWGQYF
TRBJ2-3 | TRBV18 | 16 | CASSPLATTSLDTQYF
TRBJ2-1 | TRBV12-3/TRBV12-4 | 15 | CASRYSGTSYNEQFF
TRBJ2-6 | TRBV10-3 | 14 | CAISTGPGANVLTF
TRBJ2-1 | TRBV6-1 | 14 | CASSPYSRGNEQFF
TRBJ2-5 | TRBV12-3/TRBV12-4 | 17 | CASSPGTSGGMWETQYF
TRBJ1-1 | TRBV9 | 14 | CASSVEPDGTEAFF
TRBJ1-2 | TRBV2 | 13 | CASKDVQRYGYTF
TRBJ1-2 | TRBV27 | 15 | CASSFRQEPNYGYTF
TRBJ1-4 | TRBV12-3/TRBV12-4 | 14 | CASSPGQWNEKLFF
TRBJ2-7 | TRBV29-1 | 15 | CSVEVAGTGYYEQYF
TRBJ1-5 | TRBV20-1 | 13 | CSVTTGTDQPQHF
TRBJ2-7 | TRBV9 | 13 | CASSTGRNYEQYF
TRBJ2-1 | TRBV20-1 | 13 | CSASGGSVSEQFF
TRBJ2-7 | TRBV14 | 16 | CASSPGWGQEPYEQYF
TRBJ2-6 | TRBV6-2/TRBV6-3 | 18 | CASSSQEGFLPGANVLTF
TRBJ1-6 | TRBV20-1 | 15 | CSARGGSDYNSPLHF
TRBJ2-7 | TRBV12-3/TRBV12-4 | 14 | CASTGDIDAYEQYF
TRBJ1-2 | TRBV18 | 16 | CASSRDDPGQGHGYTF
TRBJ1-6 | TRBV6-5 | 14 | CASSYSDSVSPLHF
TRBJ1-5 | TRBV7-9 | 13 | CASSLLGDQPQHF
TRBJ2-1 | TRBV12-3/TRBV12-4 | 15 | CASSSQGGSYNEQFF
TRBJ1-2 | TRBV23-1 | 16 | CASSHPDRLNNYGYTF
TRBJ2-3 | TRBV20-1 | 13 | CSARSGNTDTQYF
TRBJ2-7 | TRBV6-6 | 14 | CASSQIDRPYEQYF
TRBJ2-1 | TRBV19 | 16 | CASSMGQGRSYNEQFF
TRBJ2-5 | TRBV5-1 | 16 | CASSLGRGILGETQYF
TRBJ2-7 | TRBV10-3 | 15 | CAISESTSSSYEQYF
TRBJ1-6 | TRBV2 | 15 | CASSARADYNSPLHF
TRBJ1-1 | TRBV12-3/TRBV12-4 | 13 | CASSLKVTGKAFF